Listed here are 8 T cell receptor beta chains from one sample, sequenced in a study of blood T cell repertoires in COVID-19. Assay used: immunoSEQ multiplex PCR; TCRdb lists only in-frame clones, some missing. The sample contains roughly 200,000 clones, roughly 86% of which appear only once. The material sequenced was peripheral blood. These receptors all come from a man between 18 and 29 years old with active or convalescent COVID-19.

The chain's CDR3 is CASSFLTGIPANYGYTF. The CDR3 region has the DNA TGTGCCAGCAGCTTTTTGACAGGGATCCCAGCTAACTATGGCTACACCTTC. The chain couples TRBV11-2 to TRBJ1-2; 7 positions match TRBD1. Germline trimming cut 3 bases from V and 0 bases from J; bases unmatched to any gene: 10. Germline lookup yields CDR1 SGHAT and CDR2 FQNNGV. CDR3 length: 17 amino acids.

The rearrangement uses TRBV30 and TRBJ1-1; 7 bases map to TRBD1. Trimming cost V 1 base and J 4 bases; bases outside gene matches: 6. This CDR3 is 14 amino acids long. Germline CDR1 and CDR2: GTSNPN and SVGIG (reference sequence). The CDR3 DNA reads as TGTGCCTGGAGTGAGGGGGCCTTGGGCACTGAAGCTTTCTTT. Residues: CAWSEGALGTEAFF. Complete variable domain (other parts from reference TRBV30 and TRBJ1-1): SQTIHQWPATLVQPVGSPLSLECTVEGTSNPNLYWYRQAAGRGLQLLFYSVGIGQISSEVPQNLSASRPQDRQFILSSKKLLLSDSGFYLCAWSEGALGTEAFFGQGTRLTVV.

The chain links TRBV6-5 to TRBJ1-1; D might be TRBD1 (6 bases). Trimming pared 0 bases from V and 0 bases from J, leaving 11 bases between. This CDR3 spans 16 amino acids. Germline CDR1 MNHEY, CDR2 SVGAGI. The CDR3 reads CASSYSRDTMNTEAFF. CDR3 in DNA: TGTGCCAGCAGTTACTCTAGGGACACTATGAACACTGAAGCTTTCTTT.

The genes are TRBV3-1 (or the pseudogene TRBV3-2) and TRBJ1-1; 9 bases match TRBD1. The J segment lost 2 bases and the V segment lost 4 bases, leaving 2 bases of the junction unmatched. CDR1 is LGHDT and CDR2 is YNNKEL in the germline V gene (reference sequence). This CDR3 contains 14 residues. For the CDR3, the DNA is TGTGCCAGCAGCCGGACAGGGGACAACACTGAAGCTTTCTTT. This codes for CASSRTGDNTEAFF.

V and J are TRBV5-4 and TRBJ1-6, with 10 bases matching TRBD1. The trim removed 4 bases at V and 3 bases at J, leaving 7 bases unmatched. CDR3 length equals 17 residues. CDR1 is SGHNT, CDR2 YYREEE, per germline (reference sequence). The CDR3 sequence is CASSPGTGDNYNSPLHF. The CDR3 coding sequence is TGTGCCAGCAGCCCCGGGACAGGGGACAACTATAATTCACCCCTCCACTTT.

CDR3 nucleotides: TGTGCCAGCAGCGTCGGTCAGGGCTCCTATGGCTACACCTTC. Encoded protein: CASSVGQGSYGYTF. The genes are TRBV19 and TRBJ1-2; D is perhaps TRBD1 (5 bases). V gave up 9 bases and J gave up 4 bases, with 18 bases separating them. The CDR3 runs to 14 residues. Germline assignment: CDR1 LNHDA and CDR2 SQIVND (reference sequence).

The sample holds one count of this clone. The junction does not match germline at one end; this may be a read error. The chain carries TRBV10-3 and TRBJ2-5; 7 bases line up with TRBD1. Germline CDR1 ENHRY, CDR2 SYGVKD. This CDR3 comprises 14 residues. CDR3 sequence reads: CAISGTGVQGTQYF. The DNA of the CDR3 is TGTGCCATCAGTGGGACAGGCGTTCAAGGGACCCAGTACTTC.

CDR3 in amino acids: CASSQDLRAGTYYGYTF. CDR3 coding DNA: TGTGCCAGCAGCCAAGATTTGCGGGCAGGGACTTACTATGGCTACACCTTC. The rearrangement uses TRBV4-2 and TRBJ1-2; D is perhaps TRBD1 (5 bases). Germline V gives CDR1 LGHNA, CDR2 YNFKEQ. Between the trimmed V and J ends, which lost 0 bases and 3 bases, there was a span of 17 bases. CDR3 length: 17 amino acids.